These T cell receptor beta chains were read from a single sample in a study of response to subunit inactivated influenza vaccine. A single record per CDR3 protein comes from TCRdb applying MiXCR to the RT-PCR reads. This table has around 650,000 distinct CDR3 sequences, about 15% appearing once. Source: PBMCs from blood, taken 11 to 12 days after vaccination. These receptor sequences come from a man aged 50 to 59 who received an inactivated influenza vaccine. Each CDR3 is given with its conserved first and last residue.

v_gene	j_gene	CDR3aa
TRBV5-4	TRBJ2-1	CASSSRLAGGSYNEQFF
TRBV9	TRBJ2-1	CASSTDREGYNEQFF
TRBV4-1	TRBJ1-3	CASSQGREPGNTIYF
TRBV20-1	TRBJ2-5	CSARDPTSGVKATQYF
TRBV6-2/TRBV6-3	TRBJ2-6	CASLLGGANVLTF
TRBV6-4	TRBJ2-3	CASSDGGATDTQYF
TRBV6-5	TRBJ2-1	CASSYTAVTYNEQFF
TRBV5-1	TRBJ2-1	CASSLGLAQSYNEQFF
TRBV20-1	TRBJ2-7	CSARDLTYEQYF
TRBV9	TRBJ2-7	CASSARGGRDYEQYF
TRBV7-9	TRBJ2-1	CASSNPPDRVHEQFF
TRBV2	TRBJ2-5	CASSLTGVTGETQYF
TRBV7-2	TRBJ2-1	CASSLARASGRASHEQFF
TRBV21-1	TRBJ2-1	CASRGGGGFSYNEQFF
TRBV12-3/TRBV12-4	TRBJ2-5	CASSLWGGPSETQYF
TRBV3-1	TRBJ2-1	CASSQDRKFGEQFF
TRBV4-3	TRBJ2-7	CASSQETGGSYEQYF
TRBV12-3/TRBV12-4	TRBJ1-5	CAVGLGGNQPQHF